The next 32 T cell receptor beta chains were all read from a single sample in a study of T cells in Graves' hyperthyroidism and ophthalmopathy. TCR beta CDR3 sequences were amplified from RNA transcripts. During a first-round RT-PCR of the TCR CDR3, the HTBI primer set was used. TCRdb fed the multiplex PCR reads into MiXCR, producing one record per CDR3 protein. The sample has roughly 500,000 distinct CDR3 sequences; about 14% are singletons. Material: blood. The receptors were sampled from a woman between 25 and 40 years old with Graves' hyperthyroidism that later progressed to Graves' ophthalmopathy.

CDR3 sequence reads: CASSYGSDLGDTQYF. CDR3 sequence (DNA): TGTGCCAGCAGTTACGGCTCTGACCTGGGAGATACGCAGTATTTT. J is TRBJ2-3 and V is TRBV6-5; D ambiguous. CDR1 is MNHEY and CDR2 is SVGAGI in the germline V gene. There are 15 residues in the CDR3. Trimming cost V 2 bases and J 5 bases, with 14 bases left between them.

This clonotype occurred many times. The chain has TRBV18 and TRBJ1-5, with D unresolved. Germline loops: CDR1 KGHSH, CDR2 LQKENI. Between the trimmed V and J ends, which lost 0 bases and 4 bases, there was a span of 7 bases. The CDR3 runs to 14 residues. The CDR3: CASSPPSGNQPQHF. The CDR3, as DNA: TGTGCCAGCTCACCACCGTCGGGGAATCAGCCCCAGCATTTT.

The chain uses TRBV10-1 and TRBJ2-7; TRBD1 might be the D (5 bases). In germline, CDR1 is WNHNN, CDR2 SYGVQD (reference sequence). The CDR3 is 15 amino acids. V lost 0 bases and J lost 1, with 10 bases in between. This chain's CDR3 is CASSESPGKSYEQYF. The CDR3 coding sequence is TGCGCCAGCAGTGAGTCCCCAGGGAAATCCTACGAGCAGTACTTC.

This clonotype was counted ten times or more. J is TRBJ1-1 and V is TRBV2; D uncertain. The CDR3 covers 15 residues. V lost 0 bases and J 6 bases, leaving 14 bases between the germline ends. Germline CDR1 and CDR2: SNHLY and FYNNEI. DNA for the CDR3: TGTGCCAGCAGTGAAGCACGGAGGCATGCACCTGAAGCTTTCTTT. Translation gives CASSEARRHAPEAFF. The full variable domain, in which reference TRBV2 and TRBJ1-1 provide the parts outside the CDR3, is EPEVTQTPSHQVTQMGQEVILRCVPISNHLYFYWYRQILGQKVEFLVSFYNNEISEKSEIFDDQFSVERPDGSNFTLKIRSTKLEDSAMYFCASSEARRHAPEAFFGQGTRLTVV.

The rearrangement links TRBV5-1 to TRBJ2-2; D gene unclear. Per germline, CDR1 SGHRS and CDR2 YFSETQ. The CDR3 sequence is 19 residues long. V lost 1 base to trimming and J lost 4 bases, with 23 bases between them. DNA for the CDR3: TGCGCCAGCAGCTTGAAAGAAGGCTTTAAGCAGCCTACCACCGGGGAGCTGTTTTTT. Its protein product is CASSLKEGFKQPTTGELFF.

The chain carries TRBV7-2 and TRBJ2-1, with D perhaps matching TRBD2 (6 bases). CDR3 size: 14 residues. V dropped 1 base and J dropped 10 bases, with 14 bases sitting between them. The V gene's germline CDR1 is SGHTA and CDR2 FQGNSA. CDR3 nucleotides: TGTGCCAGCAGCTTAGACCAGACTAGTTTGGAGCAGTTCTTC. The encoded protein is CASSLDQTSLEQFF.

This clonotype appeared many times. The chain recombines TRBV28 with TRBJ2-7, with TRBD2 identical over 14 bases. Trimming took 5 bases from V and 4 from J; bases not matched to a gene: 13. CDR1 and CDR2 from the germline V gene are MDHEN and SYDVKM. CDR3 length: 18 amino acids. The CDR3 spells CASSRQGLAGAFPYEQYF. The CDR3 DNA is TGTGCCAGCAGTCGACAGGGACTAGCGGGAGCCTTCCCGTACGAGCAGTACTTC.

The table lists this clonotype with many counts. This rearrangement joins TRBV28 to TRBJ1-1; D is possibly TRBD1 (5 bases). This CDR3 is built from 15 residues. V lost 5 bases and J 2 bases, leaving 15 bases between the germline ends. From germline, CDR1 is MDHEN and CDR2 SYDVKM. CDR3 nucleotides: TGTGCCAGCAGTCCCGGGGGTCAGGGAAACACTGAAGCTTTCTTT. This encodes CASSPGGQGNTEAFF.

This clonotype has at least ten counts. The chain employs TRBV7-6 and TRBJ2-1, with 7 bases identical to TRBD2. The length of the CDR3 is 17 residues. J was trimmed by 3 bases and V by 1 base; bases with no gene match: 9. CDR1 is SGHVS, CDR2 FNYEAQ, per germline. CDR3 in amino acids: CASSLGGSPPYYNEQFF. The CDR3 DNA is TGTGCCAGCAGCTTAGGCGGGAGCCCCCCCTACTACAATGAGCAGTTCTTC.

This clonotype was observed at least ten times. V is TRBV12-3 or TRBV12-4 and J is TRBJ1-3, with D hard to call. Deletions cut 5 bases from V and 0 bases from J, with 14 bases between. CDR3 length equals 16 residues. The CDR3 DNA sequence: TGTGCCAGCAGTGCCGGGTACCTAGGCTCTGGAAACACCATATATTTT. Amino acid sequence: CASSAGYLGSGNTIYF.

The chain carries TRBV5-1 and TRBJ2-7, with TRBD1 matching 10 bases. The CDR3 consists of 16 residues. Trimming took 1 base from V and 4 from J; bases not matched to a gene: 8. Germline CDR1 SGHRS, CDR2 YFSETQ. The CDR3 nucleotides read TGCGCCAGCAGCTTGCAGGGACAGGGGTCCTGGTACGAGCAGTACTTC. Amino acid sequence: CASSLQGQGSWYEQYF.

This clonotype showed up many times. The rearrangement joins TRBV5-1 to TRBJ2-2; perhaps TRBD1 as D (6 bases). V was shortened by 4 bases and J by 3 bases, with 16 bases between the two germline ends. The germline V gene has CDR1 SGHRS and CDR2 YFSETQ. The CDR3 is 16 amino acids. The CDR3 DNA sequence: TGCGCCAGCAGCGCATACAGGGTTGGGGACACCGGGGAGCTGTTTTTT. Translating gives CASSAYRVGDTGELFF.

This clonotype was seen a few times. The rearrangement uses TRBV19 and TRBJ2-7; TRBD2 matches at 7 bases. J lost 8 bases, V lost 4 bases, and 14 bases had no gene match. The CDR3 is 15 residues long. Germline V gene sequence: CDR1 LNHDA, CDR2 SQIVND (reference sequence). CDR3 in amino acids: CASSSPNGLVSKQYF. CDR3 DNA: TGTGCCAGTAGTAGTCCTAACGGACTAGTTTCGAAGCAGTACTTC.

The sample holds a few counts of this clonotype. This chain links TRBV19 with TRBJ1-1; D uncertain. CDR3 size: 13 residues. The germline V gene has CDR1 LNHDA and CDR2 SQIVND (reference sequence). The V end lost 1 base, the J end lost 3 bases, and 6 bases lay between the germline ends. This chain's CDR3 is CASSIGAYTEAFF. The CDR3 DNA reads as TGTGCCAGTAGTATAGGGGCCTACACTGAAGCTTTCTTT.

This clonotype was seen ten or more times. This sequence joins TRBV12-3 or TRBV12-4 and TRBJ1-2; a weak D match, TRBD1 (5 bases). CDR3 size: 15 residues. V lost 6 bases to trimming and J lost 3 bases, with 17 bases between them. CDR3 sequence (DNA): TGTGCCAGCAGGTCCAACTGGGGGGGTTACTATGGCTACACCTTC. This gives the protein CASRSNWGGYYGYTF.

The chain employs TRBV7-9 and TRBJ1-5, with D tentatively TRBD1 (5 bases). CDR1 SEHNR and CDR2 FQNEAQ come from the germline V gene (reference sequence). The V end was cut by 2 bases, the J end by 1 base, with 9 bases between. This CDR3 region has 15 residues. The CDR3 protein is CASSLTGTSNQPQHF. The DNA of the CDR3 is TGTGCCAGCAGCTTAACAGGAACGAGCAATCAGCCCCAGCATTTT.

Only a few counts were recorded for this clonotype. The V call is TRBV6-6, the J call TRBJ1-2; a weak D match, TRBD1 (5 bases). The V end was cut by 0 bases, the J end by 4 bases, with 15 bases between. This CDR3 contains 16 residues. Germline CDR1 and CDR2: MNHNY and SVGAGI (reference sequence). The CDR3 DNA follows: TGTGCCAGCAGTTACTCGAAAGGGGAGGGAGGCTATGGCTACACCTTC. Its protein is CASSYSKGEGGYGYTF.

This chain connects TRBV13 to TRBJ1-3, with TRBD1 identical over 10 bases. CDR1 and CDR2 (germline): PRHDT, FYEKMQ (reference sequence). V lost 5 bases, J lost 8 bases, and 9 bases stayed unmatched. The CDR3 spans 15 residues. The CDR3 nucleotides are TGTGCCAGCAGCCCCCGGACAGGGGGGATTGACACCATATATTTT. It is translated as CASSPRTGGIDTIYF.

In its sample, this clonotype was seen many times. The V and J genes are TRBV10-1 and TRBJ2-1, with 10 bases that match TRBD2. There are 15 residues in the CDR3. CDR1 and CDR2 from the germline V gene are WNHNN and SYGVQD (reference sequence). V lost 5 bases, J lost 5 bases, and 6 bases stayed unmatched. The CDR3 DNA reads as TGCGCCAGCAGTCCTAGCGGGAGTAAGGACAATGAGCAGTTCTTC. Protein product: CASSPSGSKDNEQFF.

About this clonotype itself: This may come from a read error, since a much larger clone is one base off. V is TRBV28 and J is TRBJ1-6; D gene ambiguous. The CDR3 runs 15 residues. Trimming took 8 bases from V and 1 from J, leaving 12 bases between them. The germline V gene encodes CDR1 MDHEN and CDR2 SYDVKM. CDR3 DNA: TGTGCCAGCCAGTGCCCCGATTCCTATAATTCACCCCTCCACTTT. It translates to CASQCPDSYNSPLHF.

The gene calls are TRBV9 and TRBJ2-1; 11 bases align to TRBD2. V lost 4 bases and J lost 6; bases outside the gene matches: 9. The CDR3 is made up of 16 amino acids. Germline assignment: CDR1 SGDLS and CDR2 YYNGEE. This CDR3 is CASSTPGLAAFNEQFF. CDR3 DNA sequence: TGTGCCAGCAGCACCCCGGGACTAGCGGCCTTCAATGAGCAGTTCTTC.

As concerns this clonotype: This clone may be a read error of a much larger clone one base away. The chain recombines TRBV20-1 with TRBJ2-5; 7 nucleotides line up with TRBD1. CDR1 and CDR2 (germline): DFQATT, SNEGSKA (reference sequence). The CDR3 has 14 residues. CDR3 nucleotides: TGCAATGCTACCACTATTACAGGGGAAGAGACCCAGTACTTC. Amino acid sequence: CNATTITGEETQYF.

This clonotype was seen at least ten times. The V gene is TRBV13, the J gene TRBJ2-3; possibly TRBD1 for D (6 bases). This CDR3 is 16 amino acids long. Germline V gene sequence: CDR1 PRHDT, CDR2 FYEKMQ (reference sequence). V was pared by 2 bases and J by 2 bases, with 14 bases between. CDR3 protein: CASSLYRDKFTDTQYF. CDR3 bases: TGTGCCAGCAGCTTATACAGGGACAAATTCACAGATACGCAGTATTTT.

This chain uses TRBV28 with TRBJ1-1; D is uncertain. Germline CDR1 MDHEN, CDR2 SYDVKM. The CDR3 consists of 17 residues. Trimming took 3 bases from V and 1 from J, leaving 18 bases between them. This chain's CDR3 is CASSLKIQRHTNTEAFF. The CDR3 DNA follows: TGTGCCAGCAGTTTGAAAATCCAGAGACACACGAACACTGAAGCTTTCTTT.

This clonotype was observed a few times. V gene TRBV5-1 combines with J gene TRBJ2-7; 9 positions match TRBD1. Trimming cost V 0 bases and J 7 bases; bases outside gene matches: 5. The CDR3 is made up of 14 amino acids. Germline assignment: CDR1 SGHRS and CDR2 YFSETQ. Here the CDR3 reads CASSLAGQGEEQYF. For the CDR3, the DNA is TGCGCCAGCAGCTTGGCGGGACAGGGTGAAGAGCAGTACTTC.

This clonotype was detected many times. This rearrangement joins TRBV7-2 to TRBJ2-7; TRBD2 matches 8 bases. CDR1 and CDR2 (germline): SGHTA, FQGNSA. V gave up 5 bases and J gave up 3 bases; unmatched junction bases: 18. CDR3 length: 18 residues. The CDR3 loop reads CASSNRPGGGLRGYEQYF. As DNA, the CDR3 is TGTGCCAGCAGCAACCGACCGGGAGGGGGGCTGAGGGGCTACGAGCAGTACTTC. Full variable domain (outside the CDR3, taken from reference TRBV7-2 and TRBJ2-7): GAGVSQSPSNKVTEKGKDVELRCDPISGHTALYWYRQSLGQGLEFLIYFQGNSAPDKSGLPSDRFSAERTGGSVSTLTIQRTQQEDSAVYLCASSNRPGGGLRGYEQYFGPGTRLTVT.

At least ten counts were recorded for this clonotype. This chain connects TRBV12-3 or TRBV12-4 to TRBJ1-1; the D is unclear. This CDR3 region has 12 residues. V gave up 7 bases and J gave up 6 bases, with 12 bases separating them. Here the CDR3 DNA reads TGTGCCAGCATCCTAAGCAGATCTGAAGCTTTCTTT. Protein product: CASILSRSEAFF.

At least ten counts were recorded for this clonotype. The chain recombines TRBV29-1 with TRBJ2-2, with D unclear. The CDR3 extends over 10 amino acids. V was trimmed by 5 bases and J by 3 bases, leaving 1 base between them. Germline lookup yields CDR1 SQVTM and CDR2 ANQGSEA. The CDR3 DNA reads as TGCAGCGTTTACACCGGGGAGCTGTTTTTT. Residues: CSVYTGELFF.

Notes on this clonotype: A much larger clone lies one base from this, so it may be a read error. The chain employs TRBV4-1 and TRBJ2-1; TRBD2 matches at 10 bases. Unmatched junction bases numbered 8, after V lost 3 bases and J lost 6 bases. The germline V gene has CDR1 MGHRA and CDR2 YSYEKL. The CDR3 sequence is 16 residues long. The CDR3 nucleotides are TGCGCCAGCAGCCACCCTAGGAGACTAGCGGGCAATGAGCAGTTCTTC. It translates to CASSHPRRLAGNEQFF.

This clonotype has at least ten counts. The chain couples TRBV7-2 to TRBJ2-7; TRBD2 might be the D (5 bases). V lost 2 bases and J lost 2, with 10 bases in between. This CDR3 is 14 amino acids long. The germline V gene encodes CDR1 SGHTA and CDR2 FQGNSA. Here the CDR3 reads CASSLTGTAYEQYF. The CDR3 DNA follows: TGTGCCAGCAGCTTAACGGGAACTGCCTACGAGCAGTACTTC.

A few counts support this clonotype. The chain recombines TRBV19 with TRBJ2-5; D may be TRBD1 (5 bases). Germline CDR1 reads LNHDA; CDR2 reads SQIVND (reference sequence). Trimming stripped 6 bases from V and 3 bases from J, with 11 bases between. The CDR3 covers 13 residues. The CDR3 reads CASRGRPEETQYF. The CDR3 nucleotides read TGTGCCAGTAGGGGGCGCCCAGAAGAGACCCAGTACTTC.

The chain employs TRBV30 and TRBJ1-3; D is unresolved. The length of the CDR3 is 14 residues. The germline CDR1 and CDR2 sequences are GTSNPN and SVGIG (reference sequence). V lost 0 bases and J 8 bases, leaving 14 bases between the germline ends. The CDR3 DNA reads as TGTGCCTGGAGTGTAGGCCTTCAGCAAGACACCATATATTTT. It yields the protein CAWSVGLQQDTIYF.